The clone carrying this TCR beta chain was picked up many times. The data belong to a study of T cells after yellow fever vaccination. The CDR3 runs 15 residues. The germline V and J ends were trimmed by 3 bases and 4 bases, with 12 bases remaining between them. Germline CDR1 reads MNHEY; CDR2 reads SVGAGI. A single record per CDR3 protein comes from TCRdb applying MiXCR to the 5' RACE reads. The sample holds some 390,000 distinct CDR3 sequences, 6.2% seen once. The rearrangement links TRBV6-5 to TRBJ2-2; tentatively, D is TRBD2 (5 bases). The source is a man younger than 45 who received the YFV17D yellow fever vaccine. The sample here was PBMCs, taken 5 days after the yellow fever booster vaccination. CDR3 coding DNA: TGTGCCAGCAGTTATGGGCGGGCCAGCACCGGGGAGCTGTTTTTT. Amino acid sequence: CASSYGRASTGELFF.